Below, 8 T cell receptor beta chains from the same sample are listed, as sequenced in a study of graft-versus-host responses after intestinal transplantation. Antigen specificity for these receptors is unknown. Libraries were prepared by immunoSEQ multiplex PCR; TCRdb keeps only in-frame clonotypes and omits some of them. The table records around 110,000 clones, over 85% of them present only once. Sequenced here: unstimulated CD4+ T cells sorted from spleen or lymph node cells, sampled before transplant. The source of these receptors is a human donor who was the organ donor for an intestinal transplant.

V usage is TRBV9 and J usage is TRBJ2-3; D gene uncertain. Germline V gene data show CDR1 as SGDLS and CDR2 as YYNGEE. CDR3 size: 14 residues. The V end lost 0 bases, the J end lost 5 bases, and 10 bases lay between the germline ends. The CDR3 bases are TGTGCCAGCAGCGTAGATCTCTTGGGAGATACGCAGTATTTT. Translation gives CASSVDLLGDTQYF.

This chain joins TRBV28 and TRBJ2-5, with D tentatively TRBD2 (5 bases). From germline, CDR1 is MDHEN and CDR2 SYDVKM. The CDR3 length is 14 residues. V lost 7 bases, J lost 7 bases, and 19 bases lay in between. CDR3 sequence reads: CASIGLGRIGTQYF. In nucleotides, the CDR3 is TGTGCCAGCATCGGGTTAGGGAGAATCGGGACCCAGTACTTC.

The chain employs TRBV19 and TRBJ1-1; D remains ambiguous. This CDR3 has 14 amino acids. CDR1 is LNHDA and CDR2 is SQIVND in the germline V gene (reference sequence). The V and J ends lost 5 bases and 7 bases respectively, with 17 bases between them. The CDR3 DNA is TGTGCCAGTAGTGGTACAGTAGCCTCGGGTGAAGCTTTCTTT. Protein: CASSGTVASGEAFF.

V gene TRBV11-2 combines with J gene TRBJ2-1; D ambiguous. Germline-derived CDR1 and CDR2 are SGHAT and FQNNGV. This CDR3 has 13 residues. The V end was cut by 1 base, the J end by 2 bases, with 3 bases between. The CDR3 nucleotides read TGTGCCAGCAGCTTAGGGCCCTACAATGAGCAGTTCTTC. This translates into CASSLGPYNEQFF.

The rearrangement links TRBV6-1 to TRBJ1-5; D possibly corresponds to TRBD1 (6 bases). From germline, CDR1 is MNHNS and CDR2 SASEGT. The CDR3 is made up of 19 amino acids. Trimming cost V 2 bases and J 10 bases, with 30 bases left between them. CDR3 region: CASSEYPPGHPDGYLPQHF. CDR3 bases: TGTGCCAGCAGTGAATACCCACCGGGACATCCAGATGGGTATCTACCCCAGCATTTT.

The rearrangement links TRBV7-2 to TRBJ2-6, with TRBD2 matching 7 bases. CDR3 length equals 19 residues. Trimming cost V 5 bases and J 4 bases; bases outside gene matches: 17. Germline-derived CDR1 and CDR2 are SGHTA and FQGNSA. The CDR3 protein is CASSLTLAGPFSGANVLTF. The CDR3 DNA reads TGTGCCAGCAGCCTAACTTTAGCGGGTCCCTTTTCGGGGGCCAACGTCCTGACTTTC.

The chain uses TRBV18 and TRBJ2-1; 11 bases are a match to TRBD2. The CDR3 extends over 15 amino acids. J gave up 5 bases and V 6 bases, and 6 bases lay outside the gene matches. The V gene's germline CDR1 is KGHSH and CDR2 LQKENI. CDR3 sequence: CASSHSGGGNNEQFF. CDR3 coding DNA: TGTGCCAGCTCCCATAGCGGGGGGGGAAACAATGAGCAGTTCTTC.

The chain has TRBV6-1 and TRBJ1-2, with a possible D match to TRBD1 (6 bases). The length of the CDR3 is 15 residues. Germline-derived CDR1 and CDR2 are MNHNS and SASEGT. V shed 5 bases and J shed 4 bases, with 17 bases lying between them. The CDR3 is CASSSGGTGTYGYTF. For the CDR3, the DNA is TGTGCCAGCAGTTCGGGGGGTACAGGGACCTATGGCTACACCTTC.